Below, 22 T cell receptor beta chains from the same sample are listed, as sequenced in a study of blood T cell repertoires in COVID-19 (dated by TCRdb to between 2020 and 2021). Library preparation was by the immunoSEQ multiplex PCR assay. TCRdb holds this immuneACCESS table with in-frame rearrangements only. Some clones are missing; in checked studies, unresolved V genes explain under half, and the rest has no known cause. The sample table lists approximately 77,000 clones, 88% of them with a count of one. Of the sample, more than 5.5% falls within the top ten clones. The sample comprised peripheral blood. The receptor source for this set is an elderly woman with acute or convalescent COVID-19.

The chain combines TRBV6-1 with TRBJ1-6, with D possibly being TRBD1 (5 bases). The CDR3 is 14 amino acids. The germline V and J ends were trimmed by 3 bases and 8 bases, with 11 bases remaining between them. CDR1 is MNHNS and CDR2 is SASEGT in the germline V gene. As DNA, the CDR3 is TGTGCCAGCAGTGAGCAGGGTAGGGATTCACCCCTCCACTTT. Protein: CASSEQGRDSPLHF.

This chain joins TRBV30 and TRBJ2-1, with D tentatively TRBD2 (6 bases). CDR3 length: 12 residues. Looked up from germline, CDR1 is GTSNPN and CDR2 is SVGIG (reference sequence). V lost 3 bases and J 8 bases, leaving 11 bases between the germline ends. Here the CDR3 DNA reads TGTGCCTGGAGCCGACTAGTGGATGAGCAGTTCTTC. Its protein is CAWSRLVDEQFF.

This rearrangement joins TRBV6-1 to TRBJ2-7, with TRBD1 matching over 11 bases. The junction had 2 bases not matched to a gene; V was cut back by 2 bases and J by 2 bases. The CDR3 extends over 15 amino acids. The V gene's germline CDR1 is MNHNS and CDR2 SASEGT. The CDR3 spells CASSEQDRGPYEQYF. In nucleotides, the CDR3 is TGTGCCAGCAGTGAACAGGACAGGGGGCCCTACGAGCAGTACTTC.

The V call is TRBV5-1, the J call TRBJ1-2; perhaps TRBD1 as D (5 bases). The CDR3 has 12 residues. The germline V gene encodes CDR1 SGHRS and CDR2 YFSETQ. Trimming took 9 bases from V and 4 from J, leaving 13 bases between them. This CDR3 reads CANPRASYGYTF. The CDR3 coding sequence is TGCGCCAACCCCAGGGCCTCCTATGGCTACACCTTC.

V gene TRBV5-6 combines with J gene TRBJ1-6; 10 nucleotides line up with TRBD1. This CDR3 spans 16 amino acids. Germline CDR1 is SGHDT and CDR2 is YYEEEE. V was clipped by 3 bases and J by 4 bases; unmatched bases: 4. The CDR3: CASSSGTGDYNSPLHF. As DNA, the CDR3 is TGTGCCAGCAGCTCCGGGACAGGGGATTATAATTCACCCCTCCACTTT.

The chain joins TRBV7-2 to TRBJ1-3; no clear D. CDR3 length: 14 amino acids. CDR1 is SGHTA and CDR2 is FQGNSA in the germline V gene. Trimming pared 1 base from V and 8 bases from J, leaving 12 bases between. This chain's CDR3 is CASSLGHPGDTIYF. In DNA, the CDR3 is TGTGCCAGCAGCTTAGGTCACCCGGGAGACACCATATATTTT.

The chain links TRBV6-2 or TRBV6-3 to TRBJ1-1; TRBD1 aligns across 8 bases. CDR3 length: 14 amino acids. Germline V CDR1 and CDR2: MNHEY, SVGEGT. V was clipped by 2 bases and J by 7 bases; unmatched bases: 6. As DNA, the CDR3 is TGTGCCAGCAGTTACCCTCAGGGGGCGGATGAAGCTTTCTTT. Its translation is CASSYPQGADEAFF.

The chain uses TRBV7-2 and TRBJ2-1; TRBD2 agrees at 12 bases. Trimming took 5 bases from V and 9 from J; bases not matched to a gene: 11. Germline CDR1 is SGHTA and CDR2 is FQGNSA. The CDR3 is 16 amino acids. As DNA, the CDR3 is TGTGCCAGCAGCCCAGTCCCTAGCGGGGGGGCGGGTGAGCAGTTCTTC. This codes for CASSPVPSGGAGEQFF.

The chain has TRBV7-3 and TRBJ2-3; no clear D gene. With 4 bases removed from V and 3 bases from J, the gap between germline ends came to 11 bases. The CDR3 length is 14 residues. Per germline, CDR1 SGHTA and CDR2 FQGTGA. The CDR3 here is CASSYTLPTDTQYF. CDR3 DNA sequence: TGTGCCAGCAGCTATACTCTCCCGACAGATACGCAGTATTTT.

The chain employs TRBV30 and TRBJ2-7; D perhaps matches TRBD1 (7 bases). Germline V gives CDR1 GTSNPN, CDR2 SVGIG (reference sequence). This CDR3 region has 15 residues. The V gene lost 0 bases and the J gene lost 7 bases, with 19 bases spanning the gap. The CDR3 DNA reads TGTGCCTGGAGTGTAAGGGCAGGGGGGCCTCGGGAGCAGTACTTC. Translated, it gives CAWSVRAGGPREQYF.

The chain carries TRBV19 and TRBJ2-4; maybe TRBD2 (5 bases). Germline CDR1 reads LNHDA; CDR2 reads SQIVND (reference sequence). Between the trimmed V and J ends, which lost 3 bases and 5 bases, there was a span of 17 bases. CDR3 length: 16 amino acids. The DNA for the CDR3 is TGTGCCAGTAGTATGGTGGGGAGAGGACCGCAAAACATTCAGTACTTC. It specifies CASSMVGRGPQNIQYF.

V is TRBV11-2 and J is TRBJ2-1; 7 bases are a match to TRBD2. Unmatched junction bases numbered 9, after V lost 6 bases and J lost 7 bases. The CDR3 covers 14 residues. CDR1 is SGHAT, CDR2 FQNNGV, per germline. CDR3 bases: TGTGCCAGCAGATGGCGGGGAGGGGTTAATGAGCAGTTCTTC. It specifies CASRWRGGVNEQFF. Full variable domain (missing parts from reference TRBV11-2 and TRBJ2-1): EAGVAQSPRYKIIEKRQSVAFWCNPISGHATLYWYQQILGQGPKLLIQFQNNGVVDDSQLPKDRFSAERLKGVDSTLKIQPAKLEDSAVYLCASRWRGGVNEQFFGPGTRLTVL.

This chain links TRBV4-3 with TRBJ2-3; 12 bases align to TRBD2. This CDR3 has 20 amino acids. CDR1 LGHNA and CDR2 YSLEER come from the germline V gene. J gave up 3 bases and V 0 bases, and 13 bases lay outside the gene matches. CDR3 sequence (DNA): TGCGCCAGCAGCCAAGATCGGCCGGCTAGCGGGGGGGTGCTGACAGATACGCAGTATTTT. This translates into CASSQDRPASGGVLTDTQYF.

This clone was seen a single time. This chain links TRBV15 with TRBJ2-1; 11 positions match TRBD2. This CDR3 region has 14 residues. V was pared by 3 bases and J by 7 bases, with 2 bases of the junction left unmatched. CDR1 is LNHNV and CDR2 is YYDKDF in the germline V gene (reference sequence). The CDR3 DNA reads TGTGCCACCAGCAGGACTAGCGGGAAAAATGAGCAGTTCTTC. It encodes CATSRTSGKNEQFF.

J is TRBJ2-5 and V is TRBV2, with 11 bases that match TRBD2. Germline trimming cut 6 bases from V and 5 bases from J; bases unmatched to any gene: 17. CDR1 is SNHLY, CDR2 FYNNEI, per germline. The CDR3 is 18 residues long. In nucleotides, the CDR3 is TGTGCCAGCAGAACCGGGACTAGCGGTCCGTTGGGGATGGAGACCCAGTACTTC. Amino acid sequence: CASRTGTSGPLGMETQYF.

The rearrangement joins TRBV7-3 to TRBJ2-3, with 7 bases that match TRBD2. Germline CDR1 is SGHTA and CDR2 is FQGTGA. The V and J ends lost 5 bases and 7 bases, in that order; junction bases with no gene match: 3. The CDR3 extends over 12 amino acids. CDR3 nucleotide sequence: TGTGCCAGCAGCCCGGGGACTAATACGCAGTATTTT. Amino acid sequence: CASSPGTNTQYF.

The rearrangement joins TRBV7-9 to TRBJ2-2; TRBD2 is a possible D gene (5 bases). Per germline, CDR1 SEHNR and CDR2 FQNEAQ (reference sequence). The CDR3 is made up of 14 amino acids. Trimming left V 3 bases short and J 3 bases short, with 8 bases between. This chain's CDR3 is CASSFGLDTGELFF. The CDR3 coding sequence is TGTGCCAGCAGCTTCGGACTCGACACCGGGGAGCTGTTTTTT.

The rearrangement uses TRBV5-5 and TRBJ2-5; TRBD2 aligns across 10 bases. The CDR3 length is 15 residues. Looked up from germline, CDR1 is SGHKS and CDR2 is YYEKEE (reference sequence). Trimming took 1 base from V and 5 from J; bases not matched to a gene: 5. Here the CDR3 DNA reads TGTGCCAGCAGCTTGAGAGCGGGGGGGTCGGAGACCCAGTACTTC. Residues: CASSLRAGGSETQYF. The whole variable domain, remainder taken from reference TRBV5-5 and TRBJ2-5, is DAGVTQSPTHLIKTRGQQVTLRCSPISGHKSVSWYQQVLGQGPQFIFQYYEKEERGRGNFPDRFSARQFPNYSSELNVNALLLGDSALYLCASSLRAGGSETQYFGPGTRLLVL.

This sequence joins TRBV29-1 and TRBJ2-7; the D gene is possibly TRBD2 (5 bases). V lost 4 bases and J 6 bases, leaving 13 bases between the germline ends. The CDR3 spans 12 residues. The germline V gene has CDR1 SQVTM and CDR2 ANQGSEA. The CDR3 region has the DNA TGCAGCGTTGGGGGAGTTTGGGGCGAGCAGTACTTC. Protein product: CSVGGVWGEQYF.

A word on this clone: The junction departs from the called germline gene at one end, perhaps through a read error. The rearrangement joins TRBV7-7 to TRBJ2-1, with 8 bases matching TRBD2. The CDR3 contains 15 residues. Germline CDR1 is SSHAT and CDR2 is FNYEAQ (reference sequence). CDR3 in DNA: TGTGCTAGCAGCTTAGGGATAGGACTAGCCAATGAGCAGTTCTTC. Amino acids: CASSLGIGLANEQFF.

J is TRBJ1-2 and V is TRBV27; a possible D gene is TRBD1 (6 bases). Germline values: CDR1 MNHEY, CDR2 SMNVEV (reference sequence). CDR3 length: 14 amino acids. Trimming removed 6 bases at V and 0 bases at J, with 11 bases between. CDR3 sequence: CASRGASANYGYTF. The DNA for the CDR3 is TGTGCCAGCAGGGGGGCCTCAGCTAACTATGGCTACACCTTC.

The CDR3 coding sequence is TGTGCCAGTAGTATGGGTCGGGGCAATCAGCCCCAGCATTTT. Protein: CASSMGRGNQPQHF. V gene TRBV19 combines with J gene TRBJ1-5, with D unresolved. Germline V gene data show CDR1 as LNHDA and CDR2 as SQIVND (reference sequence). CDR3 length equals 14 residues. Trimming took 3 bases from V and 2 from J, leaving 8 bases between them.